One sample yielded the 2 T cell receptor beta chains listed below, sequenced in a study of blood T cell repertoires in COVID-19. Some clones are missing from TCRdb's copy, which holds only in-frame ones; the method was immunoSEQ multiplex PCR. The repertoire holds around 180,000 clones, 88% seen once, with 4% to 5% in the top ten. Specimen: peripheral blood. These receptors were obtained from a woman younger than 45 with acute or convalescent COVID-19.

The chain uses TRBV4-2 and TRBJ2-1, with TRBD2 as a possible D gene (5 bases). The germline CDR1 and CDR2 sequences are LGHNA and YNFKEQ. This CDR3 comprises 15 residues. Trimming removed 4 bases from V and 5 bases from J, with 15 bases in between. In DNA, the CDR3 is TGTGCCAGCAGCCTGGAGGAAACGGCACACAATGAGCAGTTCTTC. This encodes CASSLEETAHNEQFF.

The chain employs TRBV21-1 and TRBJ1-1. TRBV21-1 is reported as a pseudogene. The CDR3 totals 11 residues. CDR3 DNA: TGTGCCAGCATTGGGTCCGACGGGGCTTTCTTT. Protein product: CASIGSDGAFF.